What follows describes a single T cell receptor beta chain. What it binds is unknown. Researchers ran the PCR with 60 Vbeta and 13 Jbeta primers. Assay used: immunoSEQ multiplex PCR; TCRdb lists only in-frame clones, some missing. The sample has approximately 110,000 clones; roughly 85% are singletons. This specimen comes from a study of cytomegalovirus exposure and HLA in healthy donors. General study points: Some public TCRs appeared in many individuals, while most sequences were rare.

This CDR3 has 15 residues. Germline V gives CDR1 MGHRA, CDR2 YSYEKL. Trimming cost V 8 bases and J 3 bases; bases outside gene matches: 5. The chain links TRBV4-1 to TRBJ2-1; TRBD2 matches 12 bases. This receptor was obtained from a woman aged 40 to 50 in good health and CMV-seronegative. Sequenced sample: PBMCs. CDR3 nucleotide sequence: TGCGCCAGCCAAAGACTAGCGGGGGACTACAATGAGCAGTTCTTC. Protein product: CASQRLAGDYNEQFF.